The 19 T cell receptor beta chains listed next were all sequenced from one sample in a study of CD8 T cells in ankylosing spondylitis. MiXCR was run by TCRdb on the 5' RACE reads, yielding one entry per CDR3 protein. This table holds 300,000 to 400,000 distinct CDR3 sequences, 20% to 25% found once. The material sequenced was blood, either unsorted or a sorted T cell fraction (not recorded which). All receptors derive from a male donor with ankylosing spondylitis or in good health (not recorded which).

The V call is TRBV7-9, the J call TRBJ2-7, with D perhaps matching TRBD1 or TRBD2 (5 bases each). Trimming removed 5 bases from V and 1 base from J, with 18 bases in between. CDR1 SEHNR and CDR2 FQNEAQ come from the germline V gene (reference sequence). The length of the CDR3 is 16 residues. Here the CDR3 reads CASSRLVGTESYEQYF. As DNA, the CDR3 is TGTGCCAGCAGCCGACTGGTGGGGACGGAGTCCTACGAGCAGTACTTC.

This clonotype was found a few times. The rearrangement joins TRBV7-9 to TRBJ2-5, with D maybe TRBD1 (5 bases). Germline loops: CDR1 SEHNR, CDR2 FQNEAQ (reference sequence). The V end lost 1 base, the J end lost 11 bases, and 8 bases lay between the germline ends. CDR3 size: 11 residues. The CDR3, as DNA: TGTGCCAGCAGCTTAGAAAACAGGCAGTACTTC. Translated: CASSLENRQYF. The entire variable domain, with the rest obtained from reference TRBV7-9 and TRBJ2-5, is as follows: DTGVSQNPRHKITKRGQNVTFRCDPISEHNRLYWYRQTLGQGPEFLTYFQNEAQLEKSRLLSDRFSAERPKGSFSTLEIQRTEQGDSAMYLCASSLENRQYFGPGTRLLVL.

This clonotype was observed a handful of times. The genes are TRBV20-1 and TRBJ1-1; TRBD1 is a possible D gene (5 bases). The CDR3 has 13 amino acids. CDR1 is DFQATT and CDR2 is SNEGSKA in the germline V gene (reference sequence). The CDR3 DNA follows: TGCAGGGGAGGGGCGACGAACAACCCTGAAGCTTTCTTT. Its translation: CRGGATNNPEAFF.

The chain uses TRBV6-2 or TRBV6-3 and TRBJ2-7; D assignment may be TRBD1 or TRBD2 (6 bases each). V was clipped by 7 bases and J by 3 bases, with 19 bases between them. Germline assignment: CDR1 MNHEY and CDR2 SVGEGT. There are 15 residues in the CDR3. CDR3 loop: CASTKNRVGGYEQYF. Here the CDR3 DNA reads TGTGCCAGCACCAAGAACAGGGTCGGGGGCTACGAGCAGTACTTC.

This clonotype occurred a few times. J is TRBJ1-5 and V is TRBV27; D possibly corresponds to TRBD1 (5 bases). Germline V gene sequence: CDR1 MNHEY, CDR2 SMNVEV (reference sequence). Trimming removed 8 bases at V and 4 bases at J, with 15 bases between. CDR3 size: 14 residues. The CDR3: CASGGGLGNQPQHF. As DNA, the CDR3 is TGTGCCAGCGGGGGGGGTTTGGGGAATCAGCCCCAGCATTTT.

This clonotype was seen more than once but under ten times. The rearrangement links TRBV27 to TRBJ2-7, with a possible D match to TRBD1 (6 bases). V lost 5 bases and J 2 bases, leaving 16 bases between the germline ends. The CDR3 totals 15 residues. Germline CDR1 and CDR2: MNHEY and SMNVEV (reference sequence). DNA of the CDR3: TGTGCCAGCAGTCCCTTGACAGGTCTCACCTACGAGCAGTACTTC. It codes for CASSPLTGLTYEQYF.

CDR3 loop: CASSLLSGGAYEQYF. The CDR3 DNA reads as TGTGCCAGCAGCCTACTTAGCGGGGGGGCCTACGAGCAGTACTTC. This chain uses TRBV14 with TRBJ2-7; 11 bases are shared with TRBD2. V shed 4 bases, J shed 2 bases, and the junction held 4 bases outside the gene matches. The CDR3 is 15 amino acids. Germline CDR1 reads SGHDN; CDR2 reads FVKESK.

This clonotype was detected only a few times. This rearrangement joins TRBV4-1 to TRBJ2-3; 10 positions agree with TRBD2. The V gene end was trimmed by 2 bases and the J gene end by 4 bases; junction bases not matched to a gene: 6. The V gene's germline CDR1 is MGHRA and CDR2 YSYEKL. CDR3 length: 16 amino acids. The CDR3 protein is CASSQPSGGVADTQYF. Written as DNA, the CDR3 is TGCGCCAGCAGCCAACCAAGCGGGGGGGTGGCAGATACGCAGTATTTT.

This chain links TRBV12-3 or TRBV12-4 with TRBJ1-2; no firm D call. Trimming pared 4 bases from V and 2 bases from J, leaving 17 bases between. CDR3 length: 16 amino acids. CDR3 bases: TGTGCCAGCAGTTCTACAAAAAACCTAGGCAACTATGGCTACACCTTC. It is translated as CASSSTKNLGNYGYTF.

This chain links TRBV5-5 with TRBJ2-3; D possibly matches TRBD1 or TRBD2 (5 bases each). The CDR3 loop spans 16 amino acids. CDR1 is SGHKS, CDR2 YYEKEE, per germline (reference sequence). V gave up 3 bases and J gave up 0 bases, with 14 bases separating them. The CDR3 DNA reads as TGTGCCAGCAGCTGGTCACGGGACCGGAGCACAGATACGCAGTATTTT. Translation gives CASSWSRDRSTDTQYF.

This clonotype was detected only a few times. The chain uses TRBV28 and TRBJ2-3, with D possibly TRBD2 on 5 matching bases. V lost 1 base, J lost 2 bases, and 22 bases lay in between. Germline V gene data show CDR1 as MDHEN and CDR2 as SYDVKM. CDR3 length: 19 amino acids. CDR3 in amino acids: CASSLYPEETDLYTDTQYF. CDR3 bases: TGTGCCAGCAGTTTATACCCGGAGGAGACTGATCTCTACACAGATACGCAGTATTTT.

This clonotype occurred a few times. This sequence joins TRBV7-9 and TRBJ1-1; no clear D gene. V was pared by 2 bases and J by 4 bases, with 2 bases between. The CDR3 contains 11 residues. Germline values: CDR1 SEHNR, CDR2 FQNEAQ (reference sequence). In DNA form, the CDR3 reads TGTGCCAGCAGCTTAATCACTGAAGCTTTCTTT. As protein: CASSLITEAFF.

This clonotype was counted a few times. The chain carries TRBV29-1 and TRBJ2-7; 8 nucleotides match TRBD1. J was trimmed by 2 bases and V by 7 bases; bases with no gene match: 7. This CDR3 region has 13 residues. The germline CDR1 and CDR2 sequences are SQVTM and ANQGSEA. CDR3 bases: TGCAGCGCCATCGGACAGGGAACCTACGAGCAGTACTTC. It codes for CSAIGQGTYEQYF.

The chain is built from TRBV12-3 or TRBV12-4 and TRBJ2-5, with 9 bases identical to TRBD1. The junction had 7 bases not matched to a gene; V was cut back by 3 bases and J by 5 bases. There are 15 residues in the CDR3. Here the CDR3 reads CASSFWDREAETQYF. Written as DNA, the CDR3 is TGTGCCAGCAGTTTCTGGGACAGGGAGGCGGAGACCCAGTACTTC.

This clonotype was seen a handful of times. The V and J genes are TRBV12-3 or TRBV12-4 and TRBJ2-2; D unresolved. Trimming took off 5 bases at V and 0 bases at J, with 10 bases between the two ends. The CDR3 extends over 15 amino acids. This chain's CDR3 is CASSGITSNTGELFF. CDR3 bases: TGTGCCAGCAGTGGGATCACATCGAACACCGGGGAGCTGTTTTTT.

This clonotype was detected only a few times. This chain uses TRBV4-1 with TRBJ2-3; 9 nucleotides align to TRBD2. J gave up 6 bases and V 6 bases, and 10 bases lay outside the gene matches. Germline loops: CDR1 MGHRA, CDR2 YSYEKL. The CDR3 has 15 residues. This CDR3 is CASRVSGGPLDTQYF. The CDR3 coding sequence is TGCGCCAGCAGAGTTAGCGGGGGCCCCCTGGATACGCAGTATTTT.

The chain carries TRBV5-6 and TRBJ2-2; D might be TRBD1 or TRBD2, each matching 5 bases. This CDR3 comprises 15 residues. CDR1 and CDR2 from the germline V gene are SGHDT and YYEEEE. Trimming left V 4 bases short and J 5 bases short, with 15 bases between. CDR3: CASSPRVEGTGELFF. The CDR3 coding sequence is TGTGCCAGCAGCCCCAGGGTTGAGGGGACCGGGGAGCTGTTTTTT.

This chain links TRBV29-1 with TRBJ2-7; perhaps TRBD2 as D (5 bases). The CDR3 is made up of 13 amino acids. Germline V gene lookup returns CDR1 SQVTM and CDR2 ANQGSEA. V was clipped by 0 bases and J by 4 bases, with 10 bases between them. The CDR3 protein is CSVEDNRGYEQYF. For the CDR3, the DNA is TGCAGCGTTGAAGATAATCGGGGATACGAGCAGTACTTC.

This clonotype was observed a handful of times. The chain links TRBV27 to TRBJ2-5; D is unclear. Germline V CDR1 and CDR2: MNHEY, SMNVEV (reference sequence). The CDR3 contains 13 residues. Between the trimmed V and J ends, which lost 8 bases and 9 bases, there was a span of 19 bases. The CDR3 spells CASALDAFRPQYF. The CDR3 coding sequence is TGTGCCAGCGCCCTGGACGCCTTTCGTCCCCAGTACTTC.